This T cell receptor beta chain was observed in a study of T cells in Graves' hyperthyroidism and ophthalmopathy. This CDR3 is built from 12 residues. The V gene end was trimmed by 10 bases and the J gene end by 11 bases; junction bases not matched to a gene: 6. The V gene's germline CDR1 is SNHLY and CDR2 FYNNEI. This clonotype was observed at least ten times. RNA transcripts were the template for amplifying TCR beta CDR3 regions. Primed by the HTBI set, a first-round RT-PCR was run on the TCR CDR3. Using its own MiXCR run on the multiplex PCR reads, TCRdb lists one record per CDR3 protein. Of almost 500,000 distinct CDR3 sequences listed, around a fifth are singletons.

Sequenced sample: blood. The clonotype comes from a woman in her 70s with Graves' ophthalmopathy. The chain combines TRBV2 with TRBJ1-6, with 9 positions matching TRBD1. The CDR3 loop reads CATTGGFPPLHF. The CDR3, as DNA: TGTGCCACGACAGGGGGATTTCCACCCCTCCACTTT.